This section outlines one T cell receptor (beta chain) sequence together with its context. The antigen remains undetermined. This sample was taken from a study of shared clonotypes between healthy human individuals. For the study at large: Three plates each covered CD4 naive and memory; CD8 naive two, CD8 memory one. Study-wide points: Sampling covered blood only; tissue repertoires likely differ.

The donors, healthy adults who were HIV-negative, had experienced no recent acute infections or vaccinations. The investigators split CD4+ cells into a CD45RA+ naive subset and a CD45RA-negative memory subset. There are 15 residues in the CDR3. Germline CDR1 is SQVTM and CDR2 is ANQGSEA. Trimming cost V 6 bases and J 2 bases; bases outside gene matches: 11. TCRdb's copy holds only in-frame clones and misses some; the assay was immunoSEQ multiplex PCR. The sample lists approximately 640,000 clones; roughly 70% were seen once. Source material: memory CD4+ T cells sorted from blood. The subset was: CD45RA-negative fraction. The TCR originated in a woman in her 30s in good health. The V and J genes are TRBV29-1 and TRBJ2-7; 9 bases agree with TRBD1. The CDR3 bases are TGCAGCGTAAAGGCTAGGGGACAGGGTCCCTACGAGCAGTACTTC. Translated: CSVKARGQGPYEQYF.